Listed here are 21 T cell receptor beta chains from one sample, sequenced in a study of response to subunit inactivated influenza vaccine. TCRdb recomputed calls from the RT-PCR reads with MiXCR, one row per CDR3 protein. Here the sample spans 500,000 to 550,000 distinct CDR3 sequences, less than 7.5% being singletons. This specimen was PBMCs from blood, taken around 25 months after vaccination. These receptors came from a man between 50 and 75 years old who received an inactivated influenza vaccine.

This clonotype was detected only a few times. V and J are TRBV7-8 and TRBJ2-2; D is unclear. The CDR3 spans 14 residues. V lost 2 bases, J lost 6 bases, and 10 bases lay in between. Germline V CDR1 and CDR2: SGHVS, FQNEAQ. The CDR3 nucleotides read TGTGCCAGCAGCTTAATAAGGGTTGCCGGGGAGCTGTTTTTT. Encoded protein: CASSLIRVAGELFF.

A few counts support this clonotype. The genes are TRBV12-3 or TRBV12-4 and TRBJ1-5; TRBD1 matches at 7 bases. The CDR3 spans 15 residues. The junction had 6 bases not matched to a gene; V was cut back by 5 bases and J by 2 bases. CDR3 protein: CASSPTGEGNQPQHF. Here the CDR3 DNA reads TGTGCCAGCAGTCCTACAGGGGAGGGCAATCAGCCCCAGCATTTT.

V usage is TRBV7-2 and J usage is TRBJ2-2; D is perhaps TRBD2 (6 bases). V lost 1 base and J 3 bases, leaving 12 bases between the germline ends. There are 16 residues in the CDR3. From germline, CDR1 is SGHTA and CDR2 FQGNSA. CDR3 bases: TGTGCCAGCAGCTTAGTGGAGGCGGGGCACACCGGGGAGCTGTTTTTT. It encodes CASSLVEAGHTGELFF. The whole variable domain, filled in from reference TRBV7-2 and TRBJ2-2, reads GAGVSQSPSNKVTEKGKDVELRCDPISGHTALYWYRQSLGQGLEFLIYFQGNSAPDKSGLPSDRFSAERTGGSVSTLTIQRTQQEDSAVYLCASSLVEAGHTGELFFGEGSRLTVL.

The sample holds a few counts of this clonotype. J is TRBJ1-5 and V is TRBV20-1; the D is unclear. The length of the CDR3 is 16 residues. V dropped 0 bases and J dropped 2 bases, with 14 bases sitting between them. Germline loops: CDR1 DFQATT, CDR2 SNEGSKA (reference sequence). CDR3 sequence reads: CSARDSRELGNQPQHF. The CDR3 DNA follows: TGCAGTGCTAGAGATAGTAGGGAGTTGGGCAATCAGCCCCAGCATTTT.

The V call is TRBV19, the J call TRBJ2-1, with unresolved D. Trimming took off 2 bases at V and 4 bases at J, with 6 bases between the two ends. Germline V gene data show CDR1 as LNHDA and CDR2 as SQIVND (reference sequence). The CDR3 contains 13 residues. In nucleotides, the CDR3 is TGTGCCAGTAGTATAAGGGATTACAATGAGCAGTTCTTC. Translation gives CASSIRDYNEQFF.

This clonotype was seen a single time. Germline and junction disagree at one end, which may indicate a read error. The chain has TRBV30 and TRBJ2-7; TRBD1 matches 11 bases. The CDR3 is 15 amino acids. Germline CDR1 is GTSNPN and CDR2 is SVGIG (reference sequence). This chain's CDR3 is CAWSGQGAISYEQYF. The CDR3, as DNA: TGCGCCTGGAGTGGACAGGGGGCGATTTCCTACGAGCAGTACTTC.

There are a few counts of this clonotype. The chain carries TRBV18 and TRBJ2-7; D might be TRBD1 (6 bases). The CDR3 extends over 13 amino acids. V dropped 1 base and J dropped 6 bases, with 10 bases sitting between them. Germline loops: CDR1 KGHSH, CDR2 LQKENI. In DNA form, the CDR3 reads TGTGCCAGCTCACCACGAAACAGGGCCGAGCAGTACTTC. Encoded protein: CASSPRNRAEQYF.

This clonotype appeared many times. The V call is TRBV9, the J call TRBJ2-1; TRBD2 might be the D (5 bases). Germline values: CDR1 SGDLS, CDR2 YYNGEE. The CDR3 spans 15 residues. Trimming shortened V by 2 bases and J by 0 bases, and 9 bases separated the two germline ends. This chain's CDR3 is CASSVSGSSYNEQFF. For the CDR3, the DNA is TGTGCCAGCAGCGTGTCGGGGTCCTCCTACAATGAGCAGTTCTTC. Complete variable domain (other parts from reference TRBV9 and TRBJ2-1): DSGVTQTPKHLITATGQRVTLRCSPRSGDLSVYWYQQSLDQGLQFLIQYYNGEERAKGNILERFSAQQFPDLHSELNLSSLELGDSALYFCASSVSGSSYNEQFFGPGTRLTVL.

The sample holds a few counts of this clonotype. The gene calls are TRBV7-2 and TRBJ2-7; D is perhaps TRBD1 or TRBD2 (6 bases each). Trimming removed 6 bases from V and 2 bases from J, with 17 bases in between. The CDR3 sequence is 15 residues long. CDR1 and CDR2 from the germline V gene are SGHTA and FQGNSA. CDR3 DNA: TGTGCCAGCAGTTGGGGGGCTAGGGGGGCCTACGAGCAGTACTTC. Its protein is CASSWGARGAYEQYF.

This clonotype was recorded a few times. This chain joins TRBV20-1 and TRBJ1-4, with D perhaps TRBD1 (5 bases). CDR3 length equals 13 residues. Germline V gene sequence: CDR1 DFQATT, CDR2 SNEGSKA (reference sequence). The V and J ends lost 1 base and 6 bases respectively, with 9 bases between them. The DNA of the CDR3 is TGCAGTGCTAGAGTGCTAGGGGATGAAAAACTGTTTTTT. Protein product: CSARVLGDEKLFF.

Many counts were recorded for this clonotype. The V gene is TRBV29-1, the J gene TRBJ2-1; TRBD2 agrees at 9 bases. V lost 5 bases, J lost 9 bases, and 11 bases stayed unmatched. CDR3 length: 14 amino acids. CDR1 SQVTM and CDR2 ANQGSEA come from the germline V gene. In nucleotides, the CDR3 is TGCAGCGTTTCCGCAGCGGGAGGTCGGAGTGAGCAGTTCTTC. Its translation is CSVSAAGGRSEQFF.

This clonotype was seen a few times. The chain joins TRBV18 to TRBJ1-1; a possible D gene is TRBD1 (5 bases). Per germline, CDR1 KGHSH and CDR2 LQKENI. V lost 4 bases to trimming and J lost 1 base, with 10 bases between them. The CDR3 is 14 residues long. CDR3 region: CASSRLDRNTEAFF. The CDR3 DNA reads TGTGCCAGCTCACGACTAGACAGGAACACTGAAGCTTTCTTT.

This clonotype was counted ten times or more. Compared with germline, one end of the junction differs, possibly owing to a read error. CDR3 in DNA: TGTGCCAGCGCTAGGGGCAACCAGCCCCAGCATTTT. This sequence encodes CASARGNQPQHF. The chain joins TRBV28 to TRBJ1-5; a weak D match, TRBD1 (5 bases). Germline CDR1 reads MDHEN; CDR2 reads SYDVKM. The CDR3 is 12 residues long.

This clonotype showed up just a few times. The CDR3 spells CASKPPGGRDNEQFF. The CDR3 DNA reads as TGTGCCAGTAAACCTCCTGGCGGGAGGGACAATGAGCAGTTCTTC. V is TRBV19 and J is TRBJ2-1; 9 bases line up with TRBD2. V lost 7 bases, J lost 5 bases, and 9 bases stayed unmatched. The CDR3 totals 15 residues. Germline CDR1 reads LNHDA; CDR2 reads SQIVND (reference sequence).

The chain carries TRBV24-1 and TRBJ2-1, with D possibly TRBD1 on 6 matching bases. Germline lookup yields CDR1 KGHDR and CDR2 SFDVKD. V lost 3 bases to trimming and J lost 0 bases, with 17 bases between them. The CDR3 is 18 residues long. The CDR3 here is CATSDPNGDTLSYNEQFF. The CDR3 DNA reads TGTGCCACCAGTGATCCGAACGGGGACACCCTCTCCTACAATGAGCAGTTCTTC.

In its sample, this clonotype was seen many times. The J gene is TRBJ2-3, the V gene TRBV29-1, with 11 nucleotides matching TRBD2. Germline assignment: CDR1 SQVTM and CDR2 ANQGSEA. The CDR3 is 15 residues long. The J segment lost 11 bases and the V segment lost 3 bases, leaving 13 bases of the junction unmatched. The chain's CDR3 is CSVEGTSGRNREQYF. The CDR3 DNA reads as TGCAGCGTTGAGGGTACTAGCGGGAGAAACCGCGAGCAGTATTTT.

V is TRBV27 and J is TRBJ1-6, with 9 nucleotides matching TRBD1. The germline CDR1 and CDR2 sequences are MNHEY and SMNVEV (reference sequence). The CDR3 has 15 residues. The V and J ends lost 9 bases and 8 bases, in that order; junction bases with no gene match: 11. CDR3 nucleotides: TGTGCCAGAGTATCCCGGGACAGGGATGATTCACCCCTCCACTTT. Its translation: CARVSRDRDDSPLHF.

J is TRBJ2-3 and V is TRBV14; 13 bases are shared with TRBD2. There are 16 residues in the CDR3. Trimming cost V 3 bases and J 4 bases; bases outside gene matches: 4. The germline V gene encodes CDR1 SGHDN and CDR2 FVKESK. CDR3 loop: CASSQTGLAGPDTQYF. As DNA, the CDR3 is TGTGCCAGCAGCCAGACGGGACTAGCGGGACCAGATACGCAGTATTTT. Full variable domain (outside the CDR3, taken from reference TRBV14 and TRBJ2-3): EAGVTQFPSHSVIEKGQTVTLRCDPISGHDNLYWYRRVMGKEIKFLLHFVKESKQDESGMPNNRFLAERTGGTYSTLKVQPAELEDSGVYFCASSQTGLAGPDTQYFGPGTRLTVL.

This clonotype was detected only a few times. V and J are TRBV12-3 or TRBV12-4 and TRBJ2-7, with 12 bases aligning to TRBD2. J gave up 7 bases and V 3 bases, and 7 bases lay outside the gene matches. The CDR3 spans 15 residues. Here the CDR3 DNA reads TGTGCCAGCAGTTTCCTAGCGGGGGGGCCCGGAGAGCAGTACTTC. Translated: CASSFLAGGPGEQYF.

There are a few counts of this clonotype. This rearrangement joins TRBV29-1 to TRBJ1-1; D not certain. Germline lookup yields CDR1 SQVTM and CDR2 ANQGSEA. The CDR3 totals 13 residues. The V gene lost 1 base and the J gene lost 0 bases, with 6 bases spanning the gap. CDR3 in amino acids: CSVEGGLNTEAFF. Here the CDR3 DNA reads TGCAGCGTTGAAGGAGGGCTGAACACTGAAGCTTTCTTT.

There are many counts of this clonotype. V is TRBV4-3 and J is TRBJ2-4; no clear D. CDR1 is LGHNA, CDR2 YSLEER, per germline. The ends were cut back, 0 bases at V and 0 bases at J, with 9 bases in the middle. This CDR3 region has 16 residues. CDR3 DNA: TGCGCCAGCAGCCAAGAAGTAGGCCTAGCCAAAAACATTCAGTACTTC. Protein sequence: CASSQEVGLAKNIQYF.